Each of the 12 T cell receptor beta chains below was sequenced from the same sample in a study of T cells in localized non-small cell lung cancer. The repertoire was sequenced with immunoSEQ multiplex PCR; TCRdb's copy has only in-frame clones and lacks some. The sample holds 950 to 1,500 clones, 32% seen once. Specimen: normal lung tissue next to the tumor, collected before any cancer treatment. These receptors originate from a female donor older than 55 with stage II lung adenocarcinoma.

In nucleotides, the CDR3 is TGTGCCACCAGCAAAGGCTCGGGTCTCCCACAAGAGACCCAGTACTTC. Amino acids: CATSKGSGLPQETQYF. The chain links TRBV15 to TRBJ2-5; D gene ambiguous. Trimming left V 4 bases short and J 2 bases short, with 17 bases between. Germline lookup yields CDR1 LNHNV and CDR2 YYDKDF (reference sequence). The CDR3 has 16 amino acids.

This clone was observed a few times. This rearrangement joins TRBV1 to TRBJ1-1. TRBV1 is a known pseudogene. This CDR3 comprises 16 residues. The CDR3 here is CASSHRTGQTGTEAFF. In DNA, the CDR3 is TGCGCCAGCAGCCATAGGACCGGGCAAACCGGGACTGAAGCTTTCTTT.

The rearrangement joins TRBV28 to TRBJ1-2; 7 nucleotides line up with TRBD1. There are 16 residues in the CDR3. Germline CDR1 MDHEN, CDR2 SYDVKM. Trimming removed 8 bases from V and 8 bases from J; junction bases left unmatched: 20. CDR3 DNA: TGTGCCAGCCGGATTACCACTCAGGGGGGAAGTGGAGGCTACACCTTC. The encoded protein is CASRITTQGGSGGYTF.

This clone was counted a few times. The CDR3 DNA follows: TGTGCCAGCAGCCTCGGACAGTCCCCTTCACCCCTCCACTTT. Protein: CASSLGQSPSPLHF. This rearrangement joins TRBV11-3 to TRBJ1-6; tentative D call: TRBD1 (6 bases). CDR3 length equals 14 residues. Germline CDR1 SGHNT, CDR2 YENEEA. The V end lost 5 bases, the J end lost 9 bases, and 14 bases lay between the germline ends.

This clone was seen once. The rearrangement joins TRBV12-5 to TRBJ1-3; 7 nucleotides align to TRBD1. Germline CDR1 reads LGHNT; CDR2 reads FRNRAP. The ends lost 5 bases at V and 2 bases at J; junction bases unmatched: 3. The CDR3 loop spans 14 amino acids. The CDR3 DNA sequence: TGTGCTAGTGGTACGGGACAGCCTGGAAACACCATATATTTT. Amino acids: CASGTGQPGNTIYF.

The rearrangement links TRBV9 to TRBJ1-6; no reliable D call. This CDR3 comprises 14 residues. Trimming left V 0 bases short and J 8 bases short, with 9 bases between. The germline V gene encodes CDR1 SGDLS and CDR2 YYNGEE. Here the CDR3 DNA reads TGTGCCAGCAGCGTAGCAATTCAAGATTCACCCCTCCACTTT. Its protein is CASSVAIQDSPLHF.

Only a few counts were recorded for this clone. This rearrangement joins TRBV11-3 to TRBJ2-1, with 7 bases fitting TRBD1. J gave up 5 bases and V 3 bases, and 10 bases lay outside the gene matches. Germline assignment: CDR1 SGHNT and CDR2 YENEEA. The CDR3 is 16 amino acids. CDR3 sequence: CASSFNPGQPDNEQFF. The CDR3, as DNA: TGTGCCAGCAGCTTTAACCCGGGACAGCCAGACAATGAGCAGTTCTTC.

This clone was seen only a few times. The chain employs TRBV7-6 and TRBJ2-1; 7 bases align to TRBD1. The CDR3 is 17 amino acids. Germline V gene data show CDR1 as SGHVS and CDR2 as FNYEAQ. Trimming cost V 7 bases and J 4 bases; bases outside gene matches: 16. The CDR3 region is CASTPSPDRERYNEQFF. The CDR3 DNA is TGTGCCAGCACCCCCAGCCCTGACAGGGAACGGTACAATGAGCAGTTCTTC.

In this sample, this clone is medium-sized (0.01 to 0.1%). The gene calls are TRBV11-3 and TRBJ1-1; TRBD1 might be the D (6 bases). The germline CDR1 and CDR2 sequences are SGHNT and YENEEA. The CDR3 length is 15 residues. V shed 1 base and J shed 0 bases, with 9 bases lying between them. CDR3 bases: TGTGCCAGCAGCTTAGGACAGGTTATGAACACTGAAGCTTTCTTT. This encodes CASSLGQVMNTEAFF.

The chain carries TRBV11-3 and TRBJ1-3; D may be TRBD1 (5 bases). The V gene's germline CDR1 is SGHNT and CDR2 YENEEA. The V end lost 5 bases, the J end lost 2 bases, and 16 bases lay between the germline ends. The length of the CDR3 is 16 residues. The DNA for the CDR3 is TGTGCCAGCAGCCCCCCCGCGGTGGGGGCTGGAAACACCATATATTTT. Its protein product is CASSPPAVGAGNTIYF.

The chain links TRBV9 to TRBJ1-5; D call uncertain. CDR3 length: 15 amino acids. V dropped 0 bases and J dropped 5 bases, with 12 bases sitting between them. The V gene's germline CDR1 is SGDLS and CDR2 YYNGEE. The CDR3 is CASSVDGVAHQPQHF. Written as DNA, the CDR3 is TGTGCCAGCAGCGTAGACGGGGTGGCCCATCAGCCCCAGCATTTT.

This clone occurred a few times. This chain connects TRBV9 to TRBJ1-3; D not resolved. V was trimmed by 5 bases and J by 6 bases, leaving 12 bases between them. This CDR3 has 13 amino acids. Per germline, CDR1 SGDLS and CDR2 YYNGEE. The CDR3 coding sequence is TGTGCCAGCAGGCCTCCCGAAACAAACACCATATATTTT. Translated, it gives CASRPPETNTIYF. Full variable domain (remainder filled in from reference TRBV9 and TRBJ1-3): DSGVTQTPKHLITATGQRVTLRCSPRSGDLSVYWYQQSLDQGLQFLIQYYNGEERAKGNILERFSAQQFPDLHSELNLSSLELGDSALYFCASRPPETNTIYFGEGSWLTVV.